This T cell receptor (beta chain) was observed in a study of blood T cells in healthy people across ages. Study results and caveats: Researchers judged that diversity estimates from one million T cells fell short of true values.

This CDR3 comprises 15 residues. J gave up 6 bases and V 7 bases, and 9 bases lay outside the gene matches. The V gene's germline CDR1 is MDHEN and CDR2 SYDVKM. In the case of this clonotype: Its antigen remains unknown.

For the second PCR, which ran for about 6 to 12 cycles, a sample-barcoded 5' primer and a J-beta primer mix were used. Each cDNA molecule, via a template-switch adaptor with 12 random nucleotides, was tagged. TCRdb processed the 5' RACE reads anew with MiXCR; each CDR3 protein has one entry. The data hold about 1.5 million distinct CDR3 sequences, with approximately 39% observed a single time. The chain carries TRBV28 and TRBJ1-5; 10 positions match TRBD1. Material for sequencing was blood. The receptor's source is a woman aged 18-29 years in good health. CDR3 in amino acids: CASNHRGQGFQPQHF. The CDR3 coding sequence is TGTGCCAGCAATCACCGGGGACAGGGGTTTCAGCCCCAGCATTTT.